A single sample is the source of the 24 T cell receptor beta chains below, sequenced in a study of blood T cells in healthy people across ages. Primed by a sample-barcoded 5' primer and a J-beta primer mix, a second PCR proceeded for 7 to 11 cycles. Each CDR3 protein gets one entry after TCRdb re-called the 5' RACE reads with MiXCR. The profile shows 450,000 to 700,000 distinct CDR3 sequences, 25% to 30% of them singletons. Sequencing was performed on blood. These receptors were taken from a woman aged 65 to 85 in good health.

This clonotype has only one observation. CDR3 sequence: CASVPGRNSPLHF. In nucleotides, the CDR3 is TGTGCCAGCGTACCGGGACGGAATTCACCCCTCCACTTT. V and J are TRBV12-3 or TRBV12-4 and TRBJ1-6, with a possible D match to TRBD1 (5 bases). The CDR3 runs 13 residues. V lost 8 bases, J lost 7 bases, and 12 bases lay in between.

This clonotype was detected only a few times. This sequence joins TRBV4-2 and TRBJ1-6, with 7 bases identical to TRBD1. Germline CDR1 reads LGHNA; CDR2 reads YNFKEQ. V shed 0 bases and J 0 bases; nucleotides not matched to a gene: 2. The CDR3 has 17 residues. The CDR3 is CASSQDSGGSYNSPLHF. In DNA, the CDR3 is TGTGCCAGCAGCCAAGATTCAGGGGGCTCCTATAATTCACCCCTCCACTTT.

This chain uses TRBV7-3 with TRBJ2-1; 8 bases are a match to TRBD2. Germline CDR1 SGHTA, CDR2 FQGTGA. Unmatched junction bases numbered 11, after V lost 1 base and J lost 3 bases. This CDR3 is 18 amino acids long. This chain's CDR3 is CASSLNPLGGGSYNEQFF. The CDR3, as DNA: TGTGCCAGCAGCTTAAACCCCCTTGGCGGGGGGAGCTACAATGAGCAGTTCTTC.

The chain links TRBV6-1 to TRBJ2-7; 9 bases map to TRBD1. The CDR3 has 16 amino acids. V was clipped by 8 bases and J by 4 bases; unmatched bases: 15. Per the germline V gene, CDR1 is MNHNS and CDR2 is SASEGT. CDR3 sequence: CASESPGQGRKYEQYF. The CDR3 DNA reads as TGTGCCAGCGAGTCTCCGGGACAGGGTCGCAAGTACGAGCAGTACTTC.

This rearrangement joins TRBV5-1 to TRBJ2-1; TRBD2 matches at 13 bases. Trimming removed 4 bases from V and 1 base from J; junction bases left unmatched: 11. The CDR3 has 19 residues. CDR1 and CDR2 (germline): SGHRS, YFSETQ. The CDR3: CASSPKGLAGVGSYNEQFF. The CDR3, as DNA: TGCGCCAGCAGCCCCAAAGGACTAGCGGGAGTGGGATCCTACAATGAGCAGTTCTTC.

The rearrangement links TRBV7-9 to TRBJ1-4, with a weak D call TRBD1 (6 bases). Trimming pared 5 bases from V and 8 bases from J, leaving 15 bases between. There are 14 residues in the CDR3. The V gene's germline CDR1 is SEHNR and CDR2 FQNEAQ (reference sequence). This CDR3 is CASSLQTGREKLFF. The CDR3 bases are TGTGCCAGCAGCCTCCAGACAGGAAGGGAAAAACTGTTTTTT.

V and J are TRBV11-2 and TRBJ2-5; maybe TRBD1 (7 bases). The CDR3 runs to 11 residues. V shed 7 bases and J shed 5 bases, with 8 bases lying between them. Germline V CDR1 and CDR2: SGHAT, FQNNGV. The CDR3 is CASTGGETQYF. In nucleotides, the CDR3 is TGTGCCAGCACAGGGGGGGAGACCCAGTACTTC.

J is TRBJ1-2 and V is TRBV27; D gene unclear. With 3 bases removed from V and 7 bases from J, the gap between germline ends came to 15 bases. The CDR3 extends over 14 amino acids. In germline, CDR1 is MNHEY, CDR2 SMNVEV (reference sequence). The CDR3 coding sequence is TGTGCCAGCAGTTTGTTTAGGGAAAACCCTGGCTACACCTTC. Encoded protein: CASSLFRENPGYTF.

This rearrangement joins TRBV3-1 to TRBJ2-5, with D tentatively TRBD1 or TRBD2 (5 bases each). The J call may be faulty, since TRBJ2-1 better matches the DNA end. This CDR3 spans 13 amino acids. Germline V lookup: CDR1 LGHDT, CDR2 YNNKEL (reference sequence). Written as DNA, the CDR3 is TGTGCCAGCAGCCAAGGCAGGGACGGTGAGCAGTTCTTC. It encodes CASSQGRDGEQFF.

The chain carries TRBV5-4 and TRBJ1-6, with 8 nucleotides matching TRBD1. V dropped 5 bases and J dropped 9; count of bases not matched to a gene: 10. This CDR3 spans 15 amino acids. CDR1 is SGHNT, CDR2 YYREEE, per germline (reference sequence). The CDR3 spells CASSPGGQGPSPLHF. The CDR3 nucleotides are TGTGCCAGCAGTCCCGGAGGACAGGGTCCTTCACCCCTCCACTTT.

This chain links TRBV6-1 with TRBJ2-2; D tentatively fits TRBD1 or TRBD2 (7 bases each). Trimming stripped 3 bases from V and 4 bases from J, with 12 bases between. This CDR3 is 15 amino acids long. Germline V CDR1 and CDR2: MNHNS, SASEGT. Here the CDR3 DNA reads TGTGCCAGCAGTGATGGCAGGGGGGGCACCGGGGAGCTGTTTTTT. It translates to CASSDGRGGTGELFF.

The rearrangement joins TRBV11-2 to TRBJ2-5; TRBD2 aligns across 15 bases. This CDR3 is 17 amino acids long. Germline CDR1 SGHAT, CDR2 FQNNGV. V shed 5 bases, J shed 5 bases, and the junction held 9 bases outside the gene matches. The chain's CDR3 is CASSTGTSGGQGETQYF. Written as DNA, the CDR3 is TGTGCCAGCAGCACCGGGACTAGCGGGGGGCAGGGGGAGACCCAGTACTTC.

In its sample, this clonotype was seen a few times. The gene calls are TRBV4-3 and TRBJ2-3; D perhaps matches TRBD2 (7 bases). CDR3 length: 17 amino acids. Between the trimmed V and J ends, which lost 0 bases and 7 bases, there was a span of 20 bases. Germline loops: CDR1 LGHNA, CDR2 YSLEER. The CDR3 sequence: CASSQDQGGGPENTQYF. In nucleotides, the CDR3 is TGCGCCAGCAGCCAAGATCAAGGGGGGGGGCCTGAAAATACGCAGTATTTT.

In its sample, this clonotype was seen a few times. CDR3 in DNA: TGTGCCAGCAGCTTAGAGAGGGGCGCGCGGGGTACGCAGTATTTT. This encodes CASSLERGARGTQYF. The chain couples TRBV11-2 to TRBJ2-3, with D possibly TRBD2 on 6 matching bases. In germline, CDR1 is SGHAT, CDR2 FQNNGV. The V end was cut by 0 bases, the J end by 8 bases, with 15 bases between. The CDR3 loop spans 15 amino acids.

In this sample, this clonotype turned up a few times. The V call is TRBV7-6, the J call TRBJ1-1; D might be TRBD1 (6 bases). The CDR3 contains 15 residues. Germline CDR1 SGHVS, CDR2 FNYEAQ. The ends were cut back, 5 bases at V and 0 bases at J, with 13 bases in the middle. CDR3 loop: CASSEGGGLNTEAFF. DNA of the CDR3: TGTGCCAGCAGCGAGGGGGGGGGCCTGAACACTGAAGCTTTCTTT. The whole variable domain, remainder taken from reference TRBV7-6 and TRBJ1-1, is GAGVSQSPRYKVTKRGQDVALRCDPISGHVSLYWYRQALGQGPEFLTYFNYEAQQDKSGLPNDRFSAERPEGSISTLTIQRTEQRDSAMYRCASSEGGGLNTEAFFGQGTRLTVV.

The CDR3: CASSPGGSEQYF. In DNA, the CDR3 is TGTGCCAGCTCACCAGGGGGATCCGAGCAGTACTTC. The rearrangement joins TRBV18 to TRBJ2-7; D tentatively fits TRBD1 or TRBD2 (5 bases each). Trimming shortened V by 2 bases and J by 6 bases, and 8 bases separated the two germline ends. Germline V gene sequence: CDR1 KGHSH, CDR2 LQKENI. This CDR3 contains 12 residues.

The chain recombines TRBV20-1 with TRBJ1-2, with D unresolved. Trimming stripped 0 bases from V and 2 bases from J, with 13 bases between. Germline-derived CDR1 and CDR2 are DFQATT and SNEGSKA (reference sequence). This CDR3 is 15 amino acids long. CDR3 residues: CSARDRYSENYGYTF. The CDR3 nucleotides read TGCAGTGCTAGAGATAGGTACTCCGAGAACTATGGCTACACCTTC.

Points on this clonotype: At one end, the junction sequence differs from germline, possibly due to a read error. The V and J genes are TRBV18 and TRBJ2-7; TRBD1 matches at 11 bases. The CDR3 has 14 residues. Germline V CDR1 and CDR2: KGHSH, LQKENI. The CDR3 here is CASSRDRGRDERYF. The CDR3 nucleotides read TGTGCCAGCTCACGGGACAGGGGGAGGGACGAGCGGTACTTC.

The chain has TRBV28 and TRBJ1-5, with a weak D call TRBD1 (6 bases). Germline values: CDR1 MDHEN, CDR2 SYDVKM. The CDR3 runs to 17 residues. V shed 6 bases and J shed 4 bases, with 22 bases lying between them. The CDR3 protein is CASSPVSGGQRNQPQHF. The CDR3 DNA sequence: TGTGCCAGCAGCCCAGTGTCCGGGGGGCAAAGGAATCAGCCCCAGCATTTT.

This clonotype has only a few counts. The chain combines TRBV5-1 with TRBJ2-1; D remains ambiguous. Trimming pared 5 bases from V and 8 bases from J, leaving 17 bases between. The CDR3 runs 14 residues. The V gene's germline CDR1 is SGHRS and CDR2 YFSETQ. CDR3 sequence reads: CASRPSLVIHEQFF. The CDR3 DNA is TGCGCCAGCAGGCCCTCCCTAGTAATCCATGAGCAGTTCTTC.

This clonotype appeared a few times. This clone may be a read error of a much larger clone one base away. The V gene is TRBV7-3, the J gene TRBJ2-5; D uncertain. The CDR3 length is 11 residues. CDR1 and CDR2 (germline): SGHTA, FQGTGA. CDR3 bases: TGTACCAGCAGCTCCGGGCAGACCCAGTACTTC. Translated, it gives CTSSSGQTQYF.

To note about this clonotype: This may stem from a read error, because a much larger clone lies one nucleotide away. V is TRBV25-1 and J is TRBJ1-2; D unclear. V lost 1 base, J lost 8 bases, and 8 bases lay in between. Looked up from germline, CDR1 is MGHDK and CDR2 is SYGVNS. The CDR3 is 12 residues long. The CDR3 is CASSEFQVGYTF. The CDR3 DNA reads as TGTGCCAGCAGTGAATTTCAGGTAGGCTACACCTTC.

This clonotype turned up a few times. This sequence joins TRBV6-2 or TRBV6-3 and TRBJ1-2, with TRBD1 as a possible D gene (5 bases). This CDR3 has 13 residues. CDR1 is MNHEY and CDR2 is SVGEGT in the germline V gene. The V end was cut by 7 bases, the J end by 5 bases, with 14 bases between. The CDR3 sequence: CASTSRGPYGYTF. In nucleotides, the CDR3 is TGTGCCAGCACCTCGAGGGGACCATATGGCTACACCTTC.

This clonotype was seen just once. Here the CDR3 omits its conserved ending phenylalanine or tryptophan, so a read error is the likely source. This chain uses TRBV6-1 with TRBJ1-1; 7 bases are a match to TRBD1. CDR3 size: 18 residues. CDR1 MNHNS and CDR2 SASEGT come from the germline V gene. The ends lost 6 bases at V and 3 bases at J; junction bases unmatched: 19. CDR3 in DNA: TGTGCCAGCAGCCGCAGTTTTGAGGGGGCGCGAATCTACACTGAAGCTTTCCTT. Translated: CASSRSFEGARIYTEAFL.